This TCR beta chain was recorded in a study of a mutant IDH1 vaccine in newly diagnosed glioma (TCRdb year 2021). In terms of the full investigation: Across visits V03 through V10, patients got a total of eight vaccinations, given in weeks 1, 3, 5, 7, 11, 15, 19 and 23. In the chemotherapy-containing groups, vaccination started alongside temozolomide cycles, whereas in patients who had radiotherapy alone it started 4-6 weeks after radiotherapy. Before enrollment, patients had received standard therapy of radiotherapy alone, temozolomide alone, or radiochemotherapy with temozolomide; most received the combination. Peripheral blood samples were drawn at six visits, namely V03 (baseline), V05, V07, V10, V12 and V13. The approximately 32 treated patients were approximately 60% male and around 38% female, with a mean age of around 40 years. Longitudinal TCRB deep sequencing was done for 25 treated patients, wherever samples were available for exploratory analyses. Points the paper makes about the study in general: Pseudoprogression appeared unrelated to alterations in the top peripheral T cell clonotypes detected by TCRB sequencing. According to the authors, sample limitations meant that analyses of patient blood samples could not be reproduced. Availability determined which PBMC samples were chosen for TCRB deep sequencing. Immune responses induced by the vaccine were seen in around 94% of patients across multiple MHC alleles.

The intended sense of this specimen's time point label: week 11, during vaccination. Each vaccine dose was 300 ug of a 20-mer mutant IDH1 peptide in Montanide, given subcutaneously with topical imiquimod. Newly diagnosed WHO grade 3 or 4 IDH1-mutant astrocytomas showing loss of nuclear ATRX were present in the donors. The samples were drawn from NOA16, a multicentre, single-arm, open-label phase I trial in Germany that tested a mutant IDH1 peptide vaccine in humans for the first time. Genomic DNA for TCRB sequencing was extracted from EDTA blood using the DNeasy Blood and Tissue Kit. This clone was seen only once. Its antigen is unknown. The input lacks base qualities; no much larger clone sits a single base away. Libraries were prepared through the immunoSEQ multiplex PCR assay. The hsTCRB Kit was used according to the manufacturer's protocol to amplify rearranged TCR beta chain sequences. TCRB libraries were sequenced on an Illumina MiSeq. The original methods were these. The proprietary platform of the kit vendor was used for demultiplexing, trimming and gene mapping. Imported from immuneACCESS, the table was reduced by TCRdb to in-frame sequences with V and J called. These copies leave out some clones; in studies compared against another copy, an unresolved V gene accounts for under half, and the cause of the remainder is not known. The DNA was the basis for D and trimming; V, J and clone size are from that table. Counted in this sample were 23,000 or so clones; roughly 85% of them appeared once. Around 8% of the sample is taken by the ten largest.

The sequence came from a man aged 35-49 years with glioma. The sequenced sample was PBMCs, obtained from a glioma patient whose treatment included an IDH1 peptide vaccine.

The base sequence is TGTGCCAGTAGTGTCCGGACACCTGGGGGATTTGGAACTGAAGCTTTCTTT. It is translated as CASSVRTPGGFGTEAFF. Recombination linked TRBV19 to TRBJ1-1, with TRBD1 as a weak D call on 5 bases. The CDR3 sequence holds 17 residues, the cysteine and phenylalanine included. Just CDR3 DNA is preserved here, 51 bases in frame from base 1. V loses 5 bases of germline sequence and J loses 5 bases, and the interval between the two ends is 24 bases. The germline V gene (reference sequence) yields LNHDA for CDR1 and SQIVND for CDR2.